The 14 T cell receptor beta chains in this list originate from one sample, sequenced in a study of T cell responses to AZD1222 COVID-19 vaccine. Generated by immunoSEQ multiplex PCR, the TCRdb table keeps only in-frame clones and is missing some. There are 95,000 to 150,000 clones in the sample; 88% occur only once, and 4% to 6% lies in the top ten. The sequencing here drew on peripheral blood, taken on day 0 of AZD1222 vaccination. These receptors were taken from an adult in good health.

V and J are TRBV6-1 and TRBJ2-2; no clear D gene. V was trimmed by 0 bases and J by 7 bases, leaving 9 bases between them. CDR3 length: 14 amino acids. Germline-derived CDR1 and CDR2 are MNHNS and SASEGT. The CDR3 nucleotides read TGTGCCAGCAGTGAAGCTCTCCTGGGCGGGGAGCTGTTTTTT. Translation: CASSEALLGGELFF.

The rearrangement uses TRBV5-4 and TRBJ2-7; unclear D gene. The CDR3 has 15 amino acids. The germline V and J ends were trimmed by 0 bases and 4 bases, with 14 bases remaining between them. Looked up from germline, CDR1 is SGHNT and CDR2 is YYREEE (reference sequence). The CDR3 DNA follows: TGTGCCAGCAGCTTGGACGGGTGGCTTTCTTACGAGCAGTACTTC. Amino acids: CASSLDGWLSYEQYF.

V and J are TRBV12-3 or TRBV12-4 and TRBJ1-4, with TRBD1 identical over 8 bases. V trimming: 9 bases; J trimming: 8 bases; junction bases outside the gene matches: 8. The CDR3 spans 13 residues. CDR3 residues: CASRRGLGEKLFF. The CDR3 nucleotides are TGTGCCAGTCGCAGGGGGCTCGGGGAAAAACTGTTTTTT.

The chain combines TRBV7-3 with TRBJ2-7, with D hard to call. The CDR3 sequence is 12 residues long. CDR1 SGHTA and CDR2 FQGTGA come from the germline V gene. V lost 8 bases to trimming and J lost 3 bases, with 11 bases between them. CDR3: CASGIKSYEQYF. The CDR3 DNA sequence: TGTGCCAGCGGAATCAAAAGCTACGAGCAGTACTTC.

The chain combines TRBV11-1 with TRBJ1-6, with 9 bases identical to TRBD1. J was trimmed by 6 bases and V by 5 bases; bases with no gene match: 8. Germline V gives CDR1 SGHAT, CDR2 FQDESV (reference sequence). The CDR3 extends over 16 amino acids. In DNA form, the CDR3 reads TGTGCCAGCAGCCAAACCCGGGACAGGGCTAATTCACCCCTCCACTTT. Its protein product is CASSQTRDRANSPLHF.

V and J are TRBV5-1 and TRBJ1-4, with D possibly TRBD1 on 6 matching bases. Germline V gives CDR1 SGHRS, CDR2 YFSETQ. V gave up 2 bases and J gave up 3 bases, with 11 bases separating them. This CDR3 region has 15 residues. CDR3 protein: CASSFTGPSNEKLFF. The CDR3 DNA is TGCGCCAGCAGCTTTACAGGGCCCTCTAATGAAAAACTGTTTTTT.

The chain uses TRBV3-1 (or the pseudogene TRBV3-2) and TRBJ1-1; unclear D gene. CDR1 and CDR2 (germline): LGHDT, YNNKEL (reference sequence). The CDR3 totals 16 residues. V was shortened by 1 base and J by 0 bases, with 12 bases between the two germline ends. The CDR3 DNA sequence: TGTGCCAGCAGCCAAGGTGAGGGCCTCATGAACACTGAAGCTTTCTTT. This translates into CASSQGEGLMNTEAFF.

CDR3 sequence reads: CASSPGLANIETQYF. The CDR3 nucleotides read TGTGCCAGCAGCCCAGGACTAGCGAATATAGAGACCCAGTACTTC. The rearrangement links TRBV9 to TRBJ2-5; 9 bases align to TRBD2. CDR1 and CDR2 from the germline V gene are SGDLS and YYNGEE. The CDR3 runs to 15 residues. Unmatched junction bases numbered 8, after V lost 4 bases and J lost 4 bases.

On this clone itself: Within the sample, other DNA sequences also encode this same CDR3. The chain links TRBV15 to TRBJ2-3, with D hard to call. The CDR3 is 14 residues long. Per germline, CDR1 LNHNV and CDR2 YYDKDF (reference sequence). The V and J ends lost 1 base and 2 bases respectively, with 7 bases between them. CDR3 protein: CATSRGLSTDTQYF. The DNA for the CDR3 is TGTGCCACCAGCAGAGGACTTTCCACAGATACGCAGTATTTT.

V usage is TRBV2 and J usage is TRBJ2-7; the D is unclear. Germline V gene lookup returns CDR1 SNHLY and CDR2 FYNNEI. Deletions cut 7 bases from V and 4 bases from J, with 20 bases between. This CDR3 spans 15 amino acids. CDR3 DNA sequence: TGTGCCAGCACTCGAGTAGGCATATCAGATTACGAGCAGTACTTC. As protein: CASTRVGISDYEQYF.

This clone was seen a handful of times. This rearrangement joins TRBV4-3 to TRBJ2-6, with 9 bases fitting TRBD1. V trimming: 1 base; J trimming: 1 base; junction bases outside the gene matches: 2. The germline CDR1 and CDR2 sequences are LGHNA and YSLEER. The CDR3 contains 17 residues. CDR3 amino acids: CASSQAGTGSGANVLTF. For the CDR3, the DNA is TGCGCCAGCAGCCAAGCCGGGACAGGGTCTGGGGCCAACGTCCTGACTTTC.

The rearrangement uses TRBV28 and TRBJ2-2, with 10 bases lining up with TRBD1. Trimming removed 1 base from V and 5 bases from J; junction bases left unmatched: 7. Germline values: CDR1 MDHEN, CDR2 SYDVKM. The CDR3 consists of 17 residues. The CDR3 DNA is TGTGCCAGCAGTTTATTAGACAGGGGGCGCGAAACCGGGGAGCTGTTTTTT. Its translation: CASSLLDRGRETGELFF.

This clone was seen a single time. The chain couples TRBV28 to TRBJ1-2; D ambiguous. Germline V CDR1 and CDR2: MDHEN, SYDVKM. The V gene lost 6 bases and the J gene lost 7 bases, with 18 bases spanning the gap. The CDR3 is 14 residues long. Written as DNA, the CDR3 is TGTGCCAGCAGCACCCCTTCGGGAGTGCTTGGCTACACCTTC. Translating gives CASSTPSGVLGYTF.

The chain carries TRBV7-9 and TRBJ2-1; TRBD1 matches at 7 bases. With V trimmed by 1 base and J by 4 bases, 1 base remained unmatched. The length of the CDR3 is 14 residues. Germline lookup yields CDR1 SEHNR and CDR2 FQNEAQ (reference sequence). The CDR3 loop is CASSLDRGYNEQFF. Here the CDR3 DNA reads TGTGCCAGCAGCTTAGACAGGGGATACAATGAGCAGTTCTTC.